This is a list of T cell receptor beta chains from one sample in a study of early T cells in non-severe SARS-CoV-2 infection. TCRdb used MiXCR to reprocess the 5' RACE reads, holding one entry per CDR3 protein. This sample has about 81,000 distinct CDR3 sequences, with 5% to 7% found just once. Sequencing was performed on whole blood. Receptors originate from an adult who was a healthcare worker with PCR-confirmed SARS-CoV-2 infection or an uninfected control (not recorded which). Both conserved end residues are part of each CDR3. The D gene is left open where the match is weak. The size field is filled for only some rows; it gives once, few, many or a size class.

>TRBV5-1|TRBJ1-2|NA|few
TGCGCCAGCAGCTTGGAACAGTCTAACTATGGCTACACCTTC
CASSLEQSNYGYTF
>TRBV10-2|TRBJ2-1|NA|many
TGCGCCAGCAGGGAGTACAGGGCGAGTGAGCAGTTCTTC
CASREYRASEQFF
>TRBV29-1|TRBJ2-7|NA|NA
TGCAGCGTTGAAGACGGAGGGATGCAGTACTTC
CSVEDGGMQYF
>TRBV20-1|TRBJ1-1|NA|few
TGCAGTGCTACCGCGTGGGCTGAAGCTTTCTTT
CSATAWAEAFF
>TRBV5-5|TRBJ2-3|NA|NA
TGTGCCAGCAGCTTGGTTCGGGTCGCGGGGGCCGGTACAGATACGCAGTATTTT
CASSLVRVAGAGTDTQYF
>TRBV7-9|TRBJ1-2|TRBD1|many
TGTGCCAGCAGCTTAGGACCGGGGACAGGGAGTGGCTACACCTTC
CASSLGPGTGSGYTF
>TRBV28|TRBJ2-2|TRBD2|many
TGTGCCAGCAGTTCCTCTAAAACGGGACTACTGAACACCGGGGAGCTGTTTTTT
CASSSSKTGLLNTGELFF
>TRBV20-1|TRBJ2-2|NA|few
TGCAGTGCTAGAGAGGGAGCGGGCACCGGGGAGCTGTTTTTT
CSAREGAGTGELFF
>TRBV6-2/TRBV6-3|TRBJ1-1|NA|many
TGTGCCAGCAGTTACTGGGAGAACACTGAAGCTTTCTTT
CASSYWENTEAFF
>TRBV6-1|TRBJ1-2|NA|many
TGTGCCAGCAGCGACCCCCCAGGGGCCGTCTATGGCTACACCTTC
CASSDPPGAVYGYTF
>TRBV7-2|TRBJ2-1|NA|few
TGTGCCAGCAGCTCTAATTACTACAATGAGCAGTTCTTC
CASSSNYYNEQFF